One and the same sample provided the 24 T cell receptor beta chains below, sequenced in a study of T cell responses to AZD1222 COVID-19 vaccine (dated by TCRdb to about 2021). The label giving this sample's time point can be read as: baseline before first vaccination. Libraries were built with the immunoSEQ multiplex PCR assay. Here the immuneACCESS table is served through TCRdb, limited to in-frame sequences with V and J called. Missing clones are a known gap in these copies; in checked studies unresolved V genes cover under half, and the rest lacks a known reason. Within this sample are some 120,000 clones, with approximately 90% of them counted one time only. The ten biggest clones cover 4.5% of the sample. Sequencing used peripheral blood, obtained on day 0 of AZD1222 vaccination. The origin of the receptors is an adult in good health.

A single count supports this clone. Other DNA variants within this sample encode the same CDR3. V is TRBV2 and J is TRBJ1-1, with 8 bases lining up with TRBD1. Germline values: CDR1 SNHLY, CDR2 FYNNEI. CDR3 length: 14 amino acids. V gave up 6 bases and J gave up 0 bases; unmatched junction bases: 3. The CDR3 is CASSGQGLNTEAFF. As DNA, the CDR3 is TGTGCCAGCAGCGGACAGGGCTTGAACACTGAAGCTTTCTTT.

The CDR3 DNA follows: TGCGCCAGCAGCTTGGGTGGGACAGGGTCTTCAGATACGCAGTATTTT. Protein sequence: CASSLGGTGSSDTQYF. The V gene is TRBV5-1, the J gene TRBJ2-3; 9 nucleotides align to TRBD1. Germline V gene lookup returns CDR1 SGHRS and CDR2 YFSETQ. The ends lost 0 bases at V and 4 bases at J; junction bases unmatched: 6. This CDR3 is built from 16 residues.

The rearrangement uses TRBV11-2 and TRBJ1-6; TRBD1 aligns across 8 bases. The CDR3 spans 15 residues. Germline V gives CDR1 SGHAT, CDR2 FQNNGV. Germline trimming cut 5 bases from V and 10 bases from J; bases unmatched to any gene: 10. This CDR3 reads CASSQWTGQGSPLHF. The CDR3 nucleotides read TGTGCCAGCAGCCAATGGACAGGGCAAGGCTCACCCCTCCACTTT. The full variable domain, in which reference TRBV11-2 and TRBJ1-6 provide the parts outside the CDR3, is EAGVAQSPRYKIIEKRQSVAFWCNPISGHATLYWYQQILGQGPKLLIQFQNNGVVDDSQLPKDRFSAERLKGVDSTLKIQPAKLEDSAVYLCASSQWTGQGSPLHFGNGTRLTVT.

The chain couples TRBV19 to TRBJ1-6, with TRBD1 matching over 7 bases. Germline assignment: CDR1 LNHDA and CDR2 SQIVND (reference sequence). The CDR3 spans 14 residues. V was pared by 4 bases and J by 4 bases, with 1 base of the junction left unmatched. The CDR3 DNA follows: TGTGCCAGTAGTACGACAGGGTATAATTCACCCCTCCACTTT. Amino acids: CASSTTGYNSPLHF. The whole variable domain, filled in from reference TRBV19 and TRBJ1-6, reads DGGITQSPKYLFRKEGQNVTLSCEQNLNHDAMYWYRQDPGQGLRLIYYSQIVNDFQKGDIAEGYSVSREKKESFPLTVTSAQKNPTAFYLCASSTTGYNSPLHFGNGTRLTVT.

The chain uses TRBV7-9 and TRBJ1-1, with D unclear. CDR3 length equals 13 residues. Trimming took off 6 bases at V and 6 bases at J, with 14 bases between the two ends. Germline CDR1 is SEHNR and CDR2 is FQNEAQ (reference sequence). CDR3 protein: CASRPVVGAEAFF. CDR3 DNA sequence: TGTGCCAGCAGACCCGTTGTCGGGGCTGAAGCTTTCTTT.

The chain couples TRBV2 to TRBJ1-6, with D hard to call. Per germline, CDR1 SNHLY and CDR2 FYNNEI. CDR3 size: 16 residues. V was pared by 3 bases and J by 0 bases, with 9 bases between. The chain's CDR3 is CASSDGRSSYNSPLHF. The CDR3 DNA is TGTGCCAGCAGTGATGGCAGGAGCTCCTATAATTCACCCCTCCACTTT.

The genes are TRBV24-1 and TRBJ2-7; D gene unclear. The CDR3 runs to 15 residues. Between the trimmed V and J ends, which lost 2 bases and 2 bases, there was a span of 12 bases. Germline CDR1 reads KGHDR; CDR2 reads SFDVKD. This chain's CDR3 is CATSDSWAPTYEQYF. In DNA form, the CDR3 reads TGTGCCACCAGTGATTCATGGGCCCCAACCTACGAGCAGTACTTC.

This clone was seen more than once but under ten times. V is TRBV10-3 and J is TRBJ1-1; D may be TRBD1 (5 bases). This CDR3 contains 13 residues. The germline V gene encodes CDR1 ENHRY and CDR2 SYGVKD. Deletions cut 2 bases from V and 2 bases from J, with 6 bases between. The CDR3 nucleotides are TGTGCCATCAGTGAGCGGGGCAACACTGAAGCTTTCTTT. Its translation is CAISERGNTEAFF.

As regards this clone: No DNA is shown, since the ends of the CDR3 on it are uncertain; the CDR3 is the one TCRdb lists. The CDR3 protein is CASSWGTGTLLHF. This rearrangement joins TRBV6-5 to TRBJ1-5; the DNA was not used to check the table's D call, TRBD1. 13 amino acids form the CDR3, both terminal residues included. Per the germline V gene, CDR1 is MNHEY and CDR2 is SVGAGI.

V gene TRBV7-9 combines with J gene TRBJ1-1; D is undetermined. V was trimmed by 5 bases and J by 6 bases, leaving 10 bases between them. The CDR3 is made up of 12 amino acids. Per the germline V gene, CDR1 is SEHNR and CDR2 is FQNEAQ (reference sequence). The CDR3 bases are TGTGCCAGCAGCCCCTGGCAGGCTGAAGCTTTCTTT. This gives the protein CASSPWQAEAFF.

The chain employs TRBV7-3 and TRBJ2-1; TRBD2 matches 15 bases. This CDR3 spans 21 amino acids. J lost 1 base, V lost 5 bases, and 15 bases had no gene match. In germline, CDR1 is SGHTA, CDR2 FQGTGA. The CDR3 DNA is TGTGCCAGCAGCCTACTCGGACTAGCGGGGGGGATTTACCCGTCCTACAATGAGCAGTTCTTC. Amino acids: CASSLLGLAGGIYPSYNEQFF.

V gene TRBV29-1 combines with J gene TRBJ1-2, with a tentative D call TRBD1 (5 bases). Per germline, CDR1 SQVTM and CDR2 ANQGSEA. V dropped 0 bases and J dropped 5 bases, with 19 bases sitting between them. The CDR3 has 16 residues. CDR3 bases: TGCAGCGTTGAAGATAAGGCGGCGGGGCGCCCGTATGGCTACACCTTC. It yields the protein CSVEDKAAGRPYGYTF.

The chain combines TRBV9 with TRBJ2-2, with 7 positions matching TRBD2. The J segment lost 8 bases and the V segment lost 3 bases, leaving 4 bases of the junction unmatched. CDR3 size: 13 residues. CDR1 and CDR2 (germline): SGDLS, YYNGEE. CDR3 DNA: TGTGCCAGCAGCGACCGGGAGGCGGGGGAGCTGTTTTTT. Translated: CASSDREAGELFF.

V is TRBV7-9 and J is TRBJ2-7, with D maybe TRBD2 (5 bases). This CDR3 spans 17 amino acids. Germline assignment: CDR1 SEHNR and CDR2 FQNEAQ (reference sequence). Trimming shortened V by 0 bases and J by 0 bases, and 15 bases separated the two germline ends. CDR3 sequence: CASSLASVGVSSYEQYF. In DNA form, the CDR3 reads TGTGCCAGCAGCTTAGCGTCTGTCGGGGTTAGCTCCTACGAGCAGTACTTC.

The CDR3 protein is CATSRDPGTGTDTQYF. Here the CDR3 DNA reads TGTGCCACCAGCAGAGATCCCGGGACAGGCACAGATACGCAGTATTTT. This chain uses TRBV15 with TRBJ2-3; 7 bases fit TRBD1. The V gene end was trimmed by 0 bases and the J gene end by 1 base; junction bases not matched to a gene: 4. The CDR3 has 16 residues. Germline CDR1 and CDR2: LNHNV and YYDKDF (reference sequence).

CDR3 sequence reads: CASSQDGLAFF. CDR3 sequence (DNA): TGTGCCAGCAGCCAAGACGGGCTGGCTTTCTTT. V and J are TRBV3-1 (or the pseudogene TRBV3-2) and TRBJ1-1; D uncertain. V dropped 0 bases and J dropped 11 bases, with 7 bases sitting between them. The CDR3 totals 11 residues. The germline V gene has CDR1 LGHDT and CDR2 YNNKEL (reference sequence).

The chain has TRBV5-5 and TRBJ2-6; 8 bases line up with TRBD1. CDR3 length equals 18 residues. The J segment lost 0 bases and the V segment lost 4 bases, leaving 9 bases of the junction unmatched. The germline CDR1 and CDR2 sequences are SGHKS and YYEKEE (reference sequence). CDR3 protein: CASSGMDRVVSGANVLTF. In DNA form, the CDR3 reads TGTGCCAGCAGCGGGATGGACAGGGTAGTCTCTGGGGCCAACGTCCTGACTTTC.

CDR3 in amino acids: CASSLARFGGAKNIQYF. Written as DNA, the CDR3 is TGTGCCAGCAGCTTAGCGCGGTTCGGGGGCGCCAAAAACATTCAGTACTTC. The rearrangement joins TRBV7-2 to TRBJ2-4; TRBD1 or TRBD2 may be the D gene (6 bases each). The CDR3 totals 17 residues. Germline V gives CDR1 SGHTA, CDR2 FQGNSA. Trimming pared 0 bases from V and 1 base from J, leaving 13 bases between.

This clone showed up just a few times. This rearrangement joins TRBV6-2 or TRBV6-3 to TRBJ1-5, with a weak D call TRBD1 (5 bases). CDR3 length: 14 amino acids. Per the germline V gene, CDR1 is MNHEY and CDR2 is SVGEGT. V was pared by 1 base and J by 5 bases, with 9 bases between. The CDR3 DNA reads TGTGCCAGCAGTTACTACCGCAGGGATCAGCCCCAGCATTTT. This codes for CASSYYRRDQPQHF.

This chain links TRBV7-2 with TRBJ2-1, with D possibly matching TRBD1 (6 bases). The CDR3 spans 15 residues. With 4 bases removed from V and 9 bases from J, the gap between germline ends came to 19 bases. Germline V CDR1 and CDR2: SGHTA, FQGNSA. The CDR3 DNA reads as TGTGCCAGCAGCTCCGGGACGGGACAAGCAATTGAGCAGTTCTTC. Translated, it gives CASSSGTGQAIEQFF.

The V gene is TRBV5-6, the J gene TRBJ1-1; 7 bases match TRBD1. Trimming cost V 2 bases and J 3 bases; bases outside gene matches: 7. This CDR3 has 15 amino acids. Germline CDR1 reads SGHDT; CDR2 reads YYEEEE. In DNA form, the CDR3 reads TGTGCCAGCAGCTTCCAGGGGGATCGAGACACTGAAGCTTTCTTT. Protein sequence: CASSFQGDRDTEAFF.

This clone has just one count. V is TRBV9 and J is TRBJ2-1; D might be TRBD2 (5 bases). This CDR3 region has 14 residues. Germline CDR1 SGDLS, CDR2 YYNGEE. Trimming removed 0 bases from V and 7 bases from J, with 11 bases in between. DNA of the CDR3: TGTGCCAGCAGCGTAGCCTGGGAGATTAATGAGCAGTTCTTC. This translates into CASSVAWEINEQFF.

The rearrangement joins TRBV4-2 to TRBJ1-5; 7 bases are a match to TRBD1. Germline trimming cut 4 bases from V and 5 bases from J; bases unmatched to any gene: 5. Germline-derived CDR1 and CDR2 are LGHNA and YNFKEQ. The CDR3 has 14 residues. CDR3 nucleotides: TGTGCCAGCAGCCCCCAGGGGGAAGATCAGCCCCAGCATTTT. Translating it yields CASSPQGEDQPQHF.

The CDR3 DNA is TGTGCCAGCAGTTTCCCGGGACAGGGGGCAGGTGGCTACACCTTC. This gives the protein CASSFPGQGAGGYTF. The chain links TRBV28 to TRBJ1-2; TRBD1 agrees at 12 bases. The trim removed 3 bases at V and 7 bases at J, leaving 6 bases unmatched. CDR1 is MDHEN, CDR2 SYDVKM, per germline. This CDR3 spans 15 amino acids.